This T cell receptor beta chain was obtained from a study of cytomegalovirus exposure and HLA in healthy donors. Germline V CDR1 and CDR2: SNHLY, FYNNEI. V lost 7 bases, J lost 4 bases, and 13 bases lay in between. The CDR3 consists of 13 residues. The PCR contained 60 Vbeta and 13 Jbeta primers. The method was immunoSEQ multiplex PCR; TCRdb's version includes in-frame clones alone and lacks a portion of them. Of 150,000 or so clones listed, 75% to 80% are singletons. Material: PBMCs. The sequence came from a woman aged 40 to 50 in good health and CMV-seronegative. This sequence joins TRBV2 and TRBJ1-2; D unresolved. CDR3 DNA: TGTGCCAGCAACAGTGGGCAAGGCTATGGCTACACCTTC. Translating gives CASNSGQGYGYTF.